This entry lists 8 T cell receptor beta chains sequenced from one sample in a study of T cell responses to AZD1222 COVID-19 vaccine. Data came from immunoSEQ multiplex PCR; TCRdb stores just in-frame clones and leaves some out. This repertoire shows 95,000 to 150,000 clones, approximately 86% found once; its top ten account for roughly 2.4%. The starting material was peripheral blood, obtained on day 0 of AZD1222 vaccination. Every receptor here comes from an adult in good health.

The CDR3 reads CAAYKNTEAFF. The DNA for the CDR3 is TGTGCCGCTTACAAGAACACTGAAGCTTTCTTT. This chain connects TRBV28 to TRBJ1-1, with no clear D. This CDR3 is built from 11 residues. Germline V gene data show CDR1 as MDHEN and CDR2 as SYDVKM. V shed 11 bases and J shed 1 base, with 8 bases lying between them.

This clone appeared a single time. The chain recombines TRBV7-6 with TRBJ1-2, with 7 bases fitting TRBD1. This CDR3 is 15 amino acids long. CDR1 is SGHVS and CDR2 is FNYEAQ in the germline V gene. V was clipped by 4 bases and J by 0 bases; unmatched bases: 5. The CDR3 loop is CASSSRQGTNYGYTF. The CDR3 DNA follows: TGTGCCAGCAGCTCCCGACAGGGCACTAACTATGGCTACACCTTC.

The rearrangement uses TRBV5-1 and TRBJ2-5, with 8 positions matching TRBD1. CDR1 is SGHRS, CDR2 YFSETQ, per germline. The CDR3 length is 14 residues. J gave up 5 bases and V 4 bases, and 7 bases lay outside the gene matches. The CDR3 sequence is CASSGQGFGETQYF. The CDR3 bases are TGCGCCAGCAGCGGACAGGGATTTGGGGAGACCCAGTACTTC.

The CDR3 DNA reads TGTGCCAGCAGCTTAGCTTCCGGACAGGGCTATGGCTACACCTTC. Encoded protein: CASSLASGQGYGYTF. The chain carries TRBV7-9 and TRBJ1-2; 8 bases are a match to TRBD1. J gave up 4 bases and V 0 bases, and 4 bases lay outside the gene matches. The CDR3 totals 15 residues. The germline gives CDR1 SEHNR, CDR2 FQNEAQ (reference sequence).

The J gene is TRBJ2-7, the V gene TRBV6-5; TRBD2 matches at 7 bases. Trimming removed 6 bases from V and 2 bases from J; junction bases left unmatched: 10. The germline CDR1 and CDR2 sequences are MNHEY and SVGAGI. CDR3 length: 15 residues. The CDR3 loop is CASRLTSERTYEQYF. CDR3 nucleotides: TGTGCCAGCAGACTAACTAGCGAACGAACCTACGAGCAGTACTTC.

This sequence joins TRBV2 and TRBJ2-7; D not certain. The germline V gene encodes CDR1 SNHLY and CDR2 FYNNEI. V was clipped by 7 bases and J by 1 base, with 11 bases between them. The CDR3 consists of 13 residues. The CDR3, as DNA: TGTGCCAGCAATTATGTGCGGTCCTACGAGCAGTACTTC. Translation: CASNYVRSYEQYF.

The V and J genes are TRBV11-2 and TRBJ2-7; 13 bases agree with TRBD2. The length of the CDR3 is 18 residues. The junction had 16 bases not matched to a gene; V was cut back by 5 bases and J by 6 bases. Looked up from germline, CDR1 is SGHAT and CDR2 is FQNNGV. The CDR3 here is CASSTGLAGASALSEQYF. The DNA of the CDR3 is TGTGCCAGCAGCACTGGACTAGCGGGAGCCTCCGCCCTCTCCGAGCAGTACTTC.

This clone was seen only a few times. This chain joins TRBV6-5 and TRBJ2-1, with D perhaps matching TRBD1 or TRBD2 (6 bases each). This CDR3 contains 14 residues. Looked up from germline, CDR1 is MNHEY and CDR2 is SVGAGI. Trimming removed 7 bases from V and 7 bases from J, with 17 bases in between. The CDR3, as DNA: TGTGCCAGCATGAGGTCCGGGGGCGGGAATGAGCAGTTCTTC. It encodes CASMRSGGGNEQFF.